The T cell receptor beta chain described here comes from a study of blood T cell repertoires in COVID-19. The protocol was immunoSEQ multiplex PCR, while the TCRdb copy is restricted to in-frame clones and leaves out a portion. The table records around 190,000 clones, 88% of them present only once. Germline V lookup: CDR1 SEHNR, CDR2 FQNEAQ (reference sequence). Trimming cost V 4 bases and J 3 bases; bases outside gene matches: 14. The CDR3 sequence is 17 residues long. Sample: PBMCs or T cells enriched from blood (not recorded which). The chain recombines TRBV7-9 with TRBJ1-2, with 7 bases identical to TRBD1. This receptor was identified in a woman aged 18-29 years who had recovered from COVID-19. As DNA, the CDR3 is TGTGCCAGCAGCTCCAATTCACGCGACAGGGATGACTATGGCTACACCTTC. It translates to CASSSNSRDRDDYGYTF.